The 4 T cell receptor beta chains in this list originate from one sample, sequenced in a study of low-dose radiotherapy and immunotherapy resistance in tumors (dated by TCRdb to 2022 to 2024). The instrument given in TCRdb is Illumina HiSeq 2500. First-strand cDNA was synthesized using Superscript III and a set of TRAV- and TRBV-specific primers, so that both TCRalpha and TCRbeta chains were covered. TCRs were amplified with Phusion for about 20 PCR cycles using a constant-region primer together with the adapter attached to the V primers. Starting from the raw public reads, TCRdb applied fastp trimming at Q25, assembled clones with MiXCR and retained in-frame beta chains. Duplicate CDR3 protein sequences are folded into a single record with the most common DNA and genes. For this sample there are some 94,000 distinct CDR3 sequences; 20% to 25% appear just once. The leading ten clones occupy over 10% of the sample.

The sample's time point, from its label and the paper: after trial treatment. The meaning of the sample's treatment or condition label: LDRT plus nivolumab, ipilimumab, low-dose cyclophosphamide and aspirin (RACIN trial). The source material was PBMCs, sampled after low-dose radiotherapy plus immunotherapy. The source of these receptors is a female donor with ovarian cancer.

In its sample, this clonotype was seen many times. The rearrangement joins TRBV6-2 or TRBV6-3 to TRBJ2-5; no clear D gene. The germline V gene encodes CDR1 MNHEY and CDR2 SVGEGT. The V end lost 6 bases, the J end lost 0 bases, and 17 bases lay between the germline ends. The length of the CDR3 is 16 residues. CDR3 nucleotides: TGTGCCAGCAGCCGCATATCGGGCAATGACCAAGAGACCCAGTACTTC. This translates into CASSRISGNDQETQYF.

This clonotype was recorded at least ten times. The rearrangement uses TRBV19 and TRBJ2-3, with TRBD1 matching over 8 bases. V shed 6 bases and J 3 bases; nucleotides not matched to a gene: 5. Germline CDR1 and CDR2: LNHDA and SQIVND (reference sequence). CDR3 length equals 14 residues. The CDR3 nucleotides read TGTGCCAGTAGGGACAGGGTAGGAACAGATACGCAGTATTTT. Protein product: CASRDRVGTDTQYF.

This clonotype was detected ten times or more. The chain is built from TRBV19 and TRBJ1-6; D not certain. The CDR3 has 13 residues. Trimming took off 9 bases at V and 3 bases at J, with 9 bases between the two ends. Germline V CDR1 and CDR2: LNHDA, SQIVND (reference sequence). The DNA for the CDR3 is TGTGCCAGCTCAGGAAACTATAATTCACCCCTCCACTTT. This encodes CASSGNYNSPLHF.

This clonotype was detected many times. The chain joins TRBV6-8 to TRBJ2-7, with 8 bases aligning to TRBD2. V lost 4 bases to trimming and J lost 4 bases; unmatched junction nucleotides: 6. Germline V gene lookup returns CDR1 MNHGY and CDR2 SAAAGT. The CDR3 has 14 amino acids. CDR3 loop: CASSSDREGYEQYF. CDR3 DNA: TGTGCCAGCAGTTCCGATCGGGAGGGATACGAGCAGTACTTC.